Below, 5 T cell receptor beta chains from the same sample are listed, as sequenced in a study of blood T cell repertoires in COVID-19. The repertoire was sequenced with immunoSEQ multiplex PCR; TCRdb's copy has only in-frame clones and lacks some. This table has approximately 180,000 clones, 85% to 90% appearing once. Sequencing was performed on peripheral blood. Receptors originate from a human donor in a cohort sampled during active COVID-19.

This clone was recorded a few times. This rearrangement joins TRBV5-6 to TRBJ1-2; 8 positions match TRBD1. Germline CDR1 SGHDT, CDR2 YYEEEE. The CDR3 sequence is 17 residues long. The V and J ends lost 1 base and 8 bases, in that order; junction bases with no gene match: 16. The DNA of the CDR3 is TGTGCCAGCAGCTTGATGACAGGGGCCAACCTAAGGGACGGCTACACCTTC. Its translation: CASSLMTGANLRDGYTF.

The rearrangement joins TRBV9 to TRBJ2-1, with 9 bases identical to TRBD2. Germline CDR1 reads SGDLS; CDR2 reads YYNGEE. V shed 3 bases, J shed 8 bases, and the junction held 6 bases outside the gene matches. This CDR3 has 14 amino acids. The CDR3 spells CASSEGTSLYEQFF. As DNA, the CDR3 is TGTGCCAGCAGCGAGGGGACTAGCTTATATGAGCAGTTCTTC.

In this sample, this clone turned up a few times. The V call is TRBV12-3 or TRBV12-4, the J call TRBJ2-2; no clear D. Trimming removed 2 bases at V and 6 bases at J, with 4 bases between. The CDR3 is 12 residues long. CDR3 residues: CASSLSAGELFF. The CDR3 nucleotides read TGTGCCAGCAGTTTATCGGCCGGGGAGCTGTTTTTT.

This CDR3 reads CSASVLGLLTGQGADGGYTF. In DNA, the CDR3 is TGCAGTGCTAGTGTTTTAGGGTTGTTGACGGGACAGGGGGCGGATGGTGGCTACACCTTC. This rearrangement joins TRBV20-1 to TRBJ1-2, with TRBD1 matching 12 bases. V shed 3 bases and J 7 bases; nucleotides not matched to a gene: 24. The CDR3 has 20 residues. CDR1 DFQATT and CDR2 SNEGSKA come from the germline V gene (reference sequence).

The chain has TRBV6-1 and TRBJ1-5; D unresolved. Trimming took 2 bases from V and 5 from J, leaving 16 bases between them. The CDR3 extends over 16 amino acids. The V gene's germline CDR1 is MNHNS and CDR2 SASEGT. The CDR3 DNA sequence: TGTGCCAGCAGTGAATTCCCGTTCAGAAGTGATCAGCCCCAGCATTTT. Translated: CASSEFPFRSDQPQHF.